This T cell receptor beta chain was sequenced in a study of blood T cell repertoires in COVID-19. The table came from immunoSEQ multiplex PCR; TCRdb's copy has only in-frame clones and leaves some out. The table records over 200,000 clones, less than 85% of them present only once. Cohort placement rested on clinical history that participants reported themselves. Either two negative PCRs, clearance, or symptom resolution qualified Cohort 3 donors as recovered. The CDR3 has 17 residues. Trimming took off 4 bases at V and 1 base at J, with 21 bases between the two ends. Germline CDR1 reads SGHRS; CDR2 reads YFSETQ.

J is TRBJ2-7 and V is TRBV5-1; maybe TRBD1 (6 bases). Specimen: PBMCs or T cells enriched from blood (not recorded which). This TCR was recovered from a man aged 60 to 75 who had recovered from COVID-19. The CDR3 loop is CASSQTTGPLSSYEQYF. The DNA for the CDR3 is TGCGCCAGCAGCCAGACGACAGGTCCCTTAAGTTCCTACGAGCAGTACTTC.